Sequencing of this TCR beta chain was carried out in a study of identical twins. Regarding the study as a whole: Weaker excess twin sharing was seen among beta out-of-frame sequences. Insertion counts were lower in abundant cord blood beta clonotypes, a trend that memory repertoires did not show.

About this clonotype: The antigen is not known.

This CDR3 is built from 13 residues. The ends were cut back, 7 bases at V and 1 base at J, with 10 bases in the middle. Looked up from germline, CDR1 is SGHVS and CDR2 is FQNEAQ. Template switching added a universal primer site, and cDNA bore unique molecular identifiers. TCRdb used MiXCR to reprocess the 5' RACE reads, holding one entry per CDR3 protein. The table shows about 690,000 distinct CDR3 sequences, with around 6.1% occurring only once. This chain connects TRBV7-8 to TRBJ2-5; D uncertain. The TCR was taken from a man between 18 and 35 years old in good health. Sequencing used naive T cells sorted from blood. CDR3 in DNA: TGTGCCAGCAACCCCGGACCCCAAGAGACCCAGTACTTC. Encoded protein: CASNPGPQETQYF. The variable domain in full, completed from reference TRBV7-8 and TRBJ2-5, reads GAGVSQSPRYKVAKRGQDVALRCDPISGHVSLFWYQQALGQGPEFLTYFQNEAQLDKSGLPSDRFFAERPEGSVSTLKIQRTQQEDSAVYLCASNPGPQETQYFGPGTRLLVL.